This T cell receptor (beta chain) was sequenced for a study of blood T cells in healthy people across ages. Together with a sample-barcoded 5' primer, a J-beta primer mix was included in a second PCR lasting about 7 to 11 cycles. One entry per CDR3 protein results from TCRdb running MiXCR on the 5' RACE reads. Here the sample spans 700,000 or so distinct CDR3 sequences, 35% to 50% being singletons. The material sequenced was blood. The receptor was isolated from a man older than 75 in good health.

CDR3 DNA: TGTGCCACCACACGCGGGTACAATGAGCAGTTCTTC. The encoded protein is CATTRGYNEQFF. The chain is built from TRBV30 and TRBJ2-1, with a weak D call TRBD2 (5 bases). Trimming removed 8 bases at V and 4 bases at J, with 12 bases between. This CDR3 has 12 residues. Germline V gives CDR1 GTSNPN, CDR2 SVGIG (reference sequence).